This TCR beta chain came from a study of cytomegalovirus exposure and HLA in healthy donors (TCRdb year 2017). With regard to the full study: In an earlier analysis of some 610 of the donors, roughly 300 Gb of sequence data and some 120 million unique TCR beta sequences from 180 million or so T cells were reported. An early release covering roughly 640 HLA-typed donors comprised 250 to 350 gigabases of sequencing data and about 90 million unique TCR sequences. Among the roughly 410 genotyped donors, more than 70% belonged to the genetic ancestry cluster associated with self-reported Caucasian donors. The aim of the study was to test whether cataloging public T cell receptors could identify signatures of past pathogen exposure. Using immunosequencing, the study profiled T cell repertoires from 640 or so subjects and related those repertoires to cytomegalovirus serostatus. Along with the roughly 670-subject first cohort, a separate validation cohort of over a hundred different subjects was used. The study combined high-throughput TCR immunosequencing, statistical association of individual TCRs with disease status, and machine learning to predict cytomegalovirus infection status. A later analysis re-examined previously published TCR beta repertoires from about 670 donors and added high-resolution HLA genotyping to investigate patterns of TCR occurrence. Rather than drawing on any new phenotypic data, the later analysis identified candidate immune exposures from TCR beta sequences and the way those sequences occurred across donors. An earlier analysis of 587 of the donors used high-throughput TCR beta sequencing to judge whether each TCR beta V gene segment behaved as functional or pseudogenic. Donor age, sex, ethnicity and CMV serostatus were compiled together with the repertoire data. A later genetic analysis used genome-wide SNP genotypes for about three fifths of the 666 donors, treating that subset as a discovery cohort. Every discovery cohort repertoire had been produced on one sequencing platform. Class I and class II HLA loci were covered by the typing at four-digit resolution. Typing coverage varied by locus: roughly 629-640 donors for A, B, C, DRB1 and DQB1; roughly 510 for DQA1; over 600 for DPA1; about 450 for DPB1. Four to six DR-DQ haplotypes were handled as single units for association and clustering, since linkage in the cohort was strong. On average, around 240,000 unique TCR beta nucleotide sequences were sequenced per donor among 300 to 500 genotyped donors of the cohort, with roughly 18% of those sequences being non-productive. On the study overall, not on this receptor specifically: The 87-base-pair reads could not distinguish some IMGT-functional V segments, including TRBV6-2 and TRBV6-3, so those segments were excluded. When HLA alleles, especially DR and DQ, strongly co-occurred, attributing TCR associations to individual alleles was difficult. In an earlier analysis of more than 450 of the donors, most TCR beta V segments were observed in productive rearrangements about 87% or about 30% of the time, broadly matching IMGT annotations. The presence/absence analyses assumed that sequencing depth was roughly uniform across donors, and that assumption may not be true. Three of the identified cytomegalovirus-associated TCR beta chains were confirmed in vitro to be specific for cytomegalovirus antigens. A further reported finding was that TCR beta sequences accurately predicted the HLA-A and HLA-B alleles for most subjects in the first cohort. The classifier was reported to diagnose cytomegalovirus status with high specificity and sensitivity in both the original and validation cohorts. A cluster of highly shared sequence variants was judged likely to represent a technical artifact of the sequencing pipeline. This cohort had only TCR beta chains sequenced, and the lack of alpha or paired-chain data limited which features could be detected. In a later analysis, the rate of TCR association differed among HLA loci, with DRB1 alleles having the most associated TCRs and HLA-C alleles having the fewest. In a later analysis, most CMV-associated TCR beta chains were found to appear HLA-restricted, with HLA associations seemingly driven largely by CMV exposure. A later analysis associated around 16,000 TCR beta sequences with specific HLA alleles at a false discovery rate of 0.05. Because HLA typing was unavailable for some donors at each locus, only the typed subset was used in association tests. According to the authors, the approach could potentially be generalized to other disease states and immunological phenotypes. According to a later genetic analysis, donors in an Asian-associated ancestry cluster had fewer N-insertions in productive TCRs than the approximately 650-donor mean. In a later genetic analysis, a missense DCLRE1C variant was associated with V-gene and J-gene trimming of TCR beta chains, and the association was replicated in an independent cohort. For the cohort, immune exposure information was limited to CMV serostatus. Across donors, most TCR sequences were observed very rarely, whereas some public TCRs were present in many individuals. The study gave a list of some 150 TCR beta chains associated with cytomegalovirus. In a later analysis, HLA-associated TCR beta chains showed more clonal expansion and lower generation probabilities than non-associated chains that were equally common. Several of the top co-occurrence clusters appeared to be linked to parvovirus B19, influenza, CMV and Epstein-Barr virus, according to a later analysis. Over 15 rarely observed V segments, including chromosome 9 orphons, were excluded from the earlier analysis of several hundred of the donors because counts were too low. Linkage disequilibrium might explain the correlated functional status among segregating V segments, but an unknown experimental factor could not be excluded.

The cohort consisted of 600 or so healthy bone marrow donors. At the time of sampling, all cohort members were nominally healthy, though unrecorded immune exposures were likely present. The donor was CMV seronegative and belonged to the group of roughly 330 seronegative cohort members. Every donor gave a peripheral blood sample, and the peripheral blood mononuclear cells from that sample were used for TCR beta sequencing. The Qiagen DNeasy Blood Extraction Kit was used to extract genomic DNA from the blood cell samples. The library came from the immunoSEQ multiplex PCR assay. For the multiplex PCR, a mixture combining 60 forward primers for TCR Vbeta segments and 13 reverse primers for TCR Jbeta segments was used. The CDR3 region of rearranged TCR beta genes was amplified from genomic DNA by a multiplex PCR assay. Amplified TCR beta libraries were sequenced as 87-base-pair reads on the Illumina HiSeq System. The source study handled its data this way. A later analysis tallied around 80 million unique TCR beta chains across the 640 or so repertoires, and 10 million to 11 million of those chains were shared by two or more donors. A nearest-neighbor algorithm error-corrected the raw reads and collapsed the reads into unique sequences, merging closely related sequences to remove PCR and sequencing errors. CDR3 sequences were aligned to IMGT reference sequences to assign V, D and J gene segments. For a sequence to be retained, a match of at least six nucleotides to both a V gene segment and a J gene segment was required. Rearrangements were called productive when the CDR3 lacked stop codons and stayed in frame with V and J; all others were non-productive. Following IMGT convention, CDR3 was defined as the stretch from the second conserved V-encoded cysteine to the conserved J-encoded phenylalanine. The earlier analysis of 550 to 650 of the donors excluded any sequence lacking an unambiguous match to a single V gene segment. In an earlier analysis of more than 500 of the donors, a V segment was called functional when productive rearrangements were above 56.7%, and segregating when the standard deviation between donors exceeded 5%. To diagnose cytomegalovirus status from the catalog of TCR beta chain sequences, a statistical classification framework was built. In a later analysis, V and J genes were assigned by comparing TCR nucleotide sequences against IMGT/GENE-DB human TR gene sequences. Using the TCRdist pipeline, a later analysis assigned CDR3 sequences along with most-parsimonious VDJ recombination scenarios. A later analysis defined each TCR beta chain by its CDR3 amino acid sequence plus V-gene family, and excluded reads lacking a unique V-gene family. To address suspected cross-contamination and a sequencing artifact, a later analysis removed a few hundred highly shared, low-generation-probability nucleotide sequences. In a later analysis, a clonal expansion index for each public chain was calculated from normalized within-repertoire ranks of inferred template counts. Generation probabilities in a later analysis came from a VDJ recombination model fitted to out-of-frame rearrangements, and those results were checked against IGoR. A later analysis scored TCR-TCR, TCR-HLA and TCR-CMV co-occurrence with hypergeometric tests, applying a repertoire-size bias correction to TCR pairs. A later analysis estimated false discovery rates by permuting HLA or CMV assignments 20 times. A later analysis grouped co-occurring TCRs with DBSCAN, adding TCRdist sequence similarity when clustering within HLA-allele-positive subsets. Repertoires with fewer than 30,000 or more than 120,000 public chains, plus five repertoires with anomalous nucleotide sharing, were excluded from co-occurrence clustering. Held by TCRdb, this immuneACCESS table contains in-frame sequences only and omits some clones. Under half of the omission traces to an unresolved V gene where checked; the cause of the rest is unknown. V and J calls and clone size follow that table, whereas D and trimming were derived from the DNA. The sample table on file contains 190,000 or so clones. The top ten constitute less than 0.9% of the sample.

V drops 6 bases and J drops 8 bases, leaving 19 bases in between. Per the germline V gene, MDHEN is the CDR1 and SYDVKM is the CDR2. Counted from cysteine to phenylalanine, this CDR3 has 14 amino acids. Only the CDR3 portion is preserved as DNA: 42 bases, with reading frame beginning at the first base. To note about this clone: Its antigen has not been determined.

The chain is assembled from TRBV28 and TRBJ1-2; too little of a D gene remains to name it. The material sequenced was PBMCs. The origin of this receptor is a boy aged 5-17 years in good health and CMV-seronegative. The nucleotide sequence is TGTGCCAGCAGGACAACGCCCGTCTCTCGGGGCTACACCTTC. The translation is CASRTTPVSRGYTF.